The clone carrying this T cell receptor (beta chain) was seen ten or more times. Its antigen is as yet unknown. This sample is part of a study of T cell repertoires in cytomegalovirus infection. Each CDR3 protein is one row after TCRdb ran MiXCR on the reads. The sample comprises 69,000 or so distinct CDR3 sequences, about 29% of which are singletons, and roughly three fifths rests with the top ten. Whole-study results and caveats: Carriers of CMV and the relevant HLA type were discriminated by public TCR beta frequency.

The sample was CD8+ T cells from cultured PBMCs, taken from culture after CMV antigen stimulation. The sequence was collected from a human donor in good health (CMV status not recorded). Some clones in this sample may be carry-over from other donors' samples.

The CDR3 DNA reads as TGTGCCAGCAGTTACGAGTCTTCAGGATCCCTCAAAGAGACCCAGTACTTC. The encoded protein is CASSYESSGSLKETQYF. The rearrangement joins TRBV6-2 or TRBV6-3 to TRBJ2-5; no firm D call. The CDR3 loop spans 17 amino acids. Between the trimmed V and J ends, which lost 2 bases and 3 bases, there was a span of 19 bases. The germline V gene encodes CDR1 MNHEY and CDR2 SVGEGT.